This entry concerns a single T cell receptor (beta chain). Its binding antigen is unknown. Base quality data are lacking; no much larger clone is found one base away. TCR CDR3 regions were amplified from genomic DNA by multiplex PCR using the deep immunoSEQ assay. Extracted genomic DNA from each cell subset was spread evenly across all wells of several immunoSEQ 96-well plates, with each plate serving as a replicate. For sorted subsets, around 0.2 ug genomic DNA, equal to 25,000 to 35,000 T cell genomes, was loaded into each replicate PCR. Purified libraries were measured with a Qubit 3.0 fluorometer, size-checked on a Bioanalyzer 2100, and measured again with the KAPA Library Quantification kit. Every immunoSEQ 96-well plate was sequenced on a separate single-read 150-cycle Illumina NextSeq 550 flow cell. Processing in the source paper ran as follows. The immunoSEQ output contained only junctional sequences without quality scores, so filtering could not match that applied to full-length reads. To assign V/J genes and CDR3, sequences were annotated against IMGT germline references using PyIR, a Python wrapper for IgBLAST v1.9. Reads with weak V/J assignments (E-value above 1e-6), missing CDR3, stop codons, out-of-frame junctions, or ambiguous translated residues were removed. V3J clonotypes were defined as sequences sharing the same inferred V gene, J gene, and CDR3 amino acid sequence. Percentage overlap between repertoires was computed as shared unique clonotypes divided by the size of the smaller repertoire. RTK rarefaction, the Chao1 estimator, and Recon v2.1 estimates of unobserved clonotypes were used to assess repertoire richness. Generation probabilities were computed with OLGA for all TCRbeta clonotypes obtained by the gDNA method from a few donors. As stored in TCRdb, this immuneACCESS dataset retains in-frame rearrangements with V and J assigned. A fraction of the clones does not appear; measured against another copy, unresolved V genes explain less than half of the discrepancy, and the remainder lacks a known reason. V and J calls and clone size are those listed in that table; D and trimming were worked out from the DNA. Within this sample are 1.4 million or so clones, with around 98.5% of them counted one time only. Around 0.38% of the sample is in the top ten clones.

This entry belongs to a study of shared clonotypes between healthy human individuals (dated by TCRdb to between 2020 and 2021). Background on the whole study: The cohort comprised a couple of women and a few men aged 18 to 49 years. For each donor, CD4 naive and CD4 memory were each run on three plates, CD8 naive on two plates, and CD8 memory on one plate. To estimate repertoire size and how much clonotype sharing occurs between individuals, the study deeply sequenced the blood TCR repertoires of 5 or 6 healthy adults. To increase sequencing depth and limit assay-specific biases, TCR repertoire library preparation and sequencing were carried out by different laboratories using diverse techniques. Per donor, leukapheresis produced somewhere between about 0.9 and 9 billion PBMCs.

The paper as a whole reports these results and caveats: Based on pairwise subsampling, the degree of clonotype sharing among donors was expected to be affected by sequencing depth. Across a few donors, approximately 5% of naive CD4, 3% to 4% of naive CD8, 2% to 2.5% of memory CD4, and 0.4% of memory CD8 clonotypes were shared. Larger estimated clonotype richness was generally found for naive subsets than for memory subsets. Sampling was restricted to blood, and TCR repertoires in tissue are likely to differ from TCR repertoires in blood. Higher generation probabilities were observed for clonotypes shared by all four sorted-subset donors than for non-shared clonotypes. The small number of donors limited the genetic and exposure-history diversity represented. Even with the large sequencing depth, rarefaction of the sorted-subset datasets indicated that sequencing was incomplete.

The donors were healthy, HIV-negative adults who had no recently reported acute infections or vaccinations. All donors were Caucasian adults living in Nashville, Tennessee, USA. Magnetic negative selection was used to enrich CD4+ T cells, after which naive cells were positively selected on CD45RA and the negative fraction became the memory subset. Blood was obtained by leukapheresis, after which PBMCs were separated by Ficoll-Histopaque density gradient centrifugation and cryopreserved in liquid nitrogen vapor phase. Analytical flow cytometry was used to check the purity and quantity of every magnetically sorted T cell population. Genomic DNA was isolated from each sorted fraction and quantified by UV absorbance on a Nanodrop 2000c. Trimming leaves V shorter by 3 bases and J shorter by 0 bases, with the junction holding 8 bases beyond the gene matches. Including cysteine and phenylalanine, the CDR3 has 18 amino acids. Only the CDR3 portion is preserved as DNA: 54 bases, with reading frame beginning at the first base. For CDR1 and CDR2, the germline V gene lists SGHTA and FQGTGA.

This chain joins TRBV7-3 to TRBJ2-2, with 9 central nucleotides matching TRBD2. The receptor's source is a man aged 30-40 years in good health. Specimen: naive CD4+ T cells sorted from blood. The sample's cell subset or site, from its label and the paper: CD45RA+ positively selected. The DNA is TGTGCCAGCAGCTTGCGCCGCACTAGCGGGTCGAACACCGGGGAGCTGTTTTTT. It is translated as CASSLRRTSGSNTGELFF.